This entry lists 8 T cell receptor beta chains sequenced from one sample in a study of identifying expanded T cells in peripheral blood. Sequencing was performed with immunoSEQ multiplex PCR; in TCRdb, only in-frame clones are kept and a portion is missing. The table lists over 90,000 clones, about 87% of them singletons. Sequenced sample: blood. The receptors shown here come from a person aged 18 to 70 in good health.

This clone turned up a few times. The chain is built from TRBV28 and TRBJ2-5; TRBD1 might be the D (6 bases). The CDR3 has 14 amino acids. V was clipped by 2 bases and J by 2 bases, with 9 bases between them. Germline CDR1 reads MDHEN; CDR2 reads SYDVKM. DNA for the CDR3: TGTGCCAGCAGTTTAAGCAGGGGACAAGAGACCCAGTACTTC. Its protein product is CASSLSRGQETQYF.

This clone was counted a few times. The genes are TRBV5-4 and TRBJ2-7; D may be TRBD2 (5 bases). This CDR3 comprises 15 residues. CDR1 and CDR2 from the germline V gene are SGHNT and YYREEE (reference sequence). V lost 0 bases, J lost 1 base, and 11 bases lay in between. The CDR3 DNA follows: TGTGCCAGCAGCTTGGAACTAGGTCGATCCTACGAGCAGTACTTC. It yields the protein CASSLELGRSYEQYF.

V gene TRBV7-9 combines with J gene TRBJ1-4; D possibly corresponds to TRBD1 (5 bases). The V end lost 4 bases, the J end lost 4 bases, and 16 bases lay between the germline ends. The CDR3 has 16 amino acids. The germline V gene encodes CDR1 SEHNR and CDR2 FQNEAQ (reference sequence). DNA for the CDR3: TGTGCCAGCAGCTCGGGCCTGGGGCCGCTTAATGAAAAACTGTTTTTT. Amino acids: CASSSGLGPLNEKLFF.

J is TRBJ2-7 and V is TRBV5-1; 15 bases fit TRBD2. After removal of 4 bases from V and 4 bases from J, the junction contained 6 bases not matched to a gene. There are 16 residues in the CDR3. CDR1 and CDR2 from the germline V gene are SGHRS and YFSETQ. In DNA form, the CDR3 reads TGCGCCAGCAGCCGGGGACTAGCGGGAGGTTCATACGAGCAGTACTTC. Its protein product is CASSRGLAGGSYEQYF.

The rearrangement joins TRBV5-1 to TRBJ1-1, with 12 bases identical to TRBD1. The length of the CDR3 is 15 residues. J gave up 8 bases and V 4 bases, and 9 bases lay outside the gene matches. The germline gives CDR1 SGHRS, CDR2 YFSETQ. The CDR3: CASSNTPGQGAEAFF. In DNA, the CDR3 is TGCGCCAGCAGCAACACTCCGGGACAGGGGGCAGAAGCTTTCTTT.

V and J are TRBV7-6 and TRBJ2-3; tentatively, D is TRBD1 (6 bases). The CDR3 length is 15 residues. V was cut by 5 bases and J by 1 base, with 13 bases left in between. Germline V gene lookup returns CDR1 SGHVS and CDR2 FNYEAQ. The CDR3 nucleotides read TGTGCCAGCAGCACAGGACAGCCTCGCACAGATACGCAGTATTTT. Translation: CASSTGQPRTDTQYF.

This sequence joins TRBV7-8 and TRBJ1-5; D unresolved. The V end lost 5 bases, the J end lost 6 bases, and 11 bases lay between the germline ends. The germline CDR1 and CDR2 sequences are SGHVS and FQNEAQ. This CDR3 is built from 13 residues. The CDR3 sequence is CASSRLSGQPQHF. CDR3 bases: TGTGCCAGCAGCCGACTTAGTGGTCAGCCCCAGCATTTT.

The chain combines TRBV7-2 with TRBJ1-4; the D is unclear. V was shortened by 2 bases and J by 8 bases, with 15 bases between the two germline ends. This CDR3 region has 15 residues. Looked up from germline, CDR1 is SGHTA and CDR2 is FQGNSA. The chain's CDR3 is CASSLRSGVGEKLFF. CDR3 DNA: TGTGCCAGCAGCTTAAGGAGTGGGGTGGGGGAAAAACTGTTTTTT.